The rows below give T cell receptor beta chains drawn from one sample of a study of Ad26.COV2.S vaccination and SARS-CoV-2 variants. Here immunoSEQ multiplex PCR was the method, and the copy in TCRdb shows in-frame clones only, minus some. The sample includes fewer than 800,000 clones, 70% to 90% of them seen just once. The sample here was peripheral blood, taken in a trial of Ad26.COV2.S vaccine versus placebo. The receptor source for this set is a person between 18 and 60 years old who received the Ad26.COV2.S COVID-19 vaccine or a placebo. Both conserved end residues are part of each CDR3. The size field is filled for only some rows; it gives once, few, many or a size class.

TRBV18	-	12	TRBJ1-1	CASSLGDTEAFF
TRBV27	-	17	TRBJ1-5	CASSLLGTGGVFQPQHF
TRBV7-2	once	14	TRBJ1-5	CASSLDRGLQPQHF
TRBV5-1	-	14	TRBJ1-6	CASSSQGGNSPLHF
TRBV5-5	-	16	TRBJ2-1	CASRSSAGSGPNEQFF
TRBV27	-	15	TRBJ2-1	CASSAGTSGYNEQFF
TRBV7-9	-	16	TRBJ2-2	CASSRRTGSNTGELFF
TRBV6-5	-	13	TRBJ1-1	CASSLTGNTEAFF
TRBV4-1	few	13	TRBJ1-1	CASSQGGNTEAFF
TRBV7-8	few	15	TRBJ2-7	CASSTFWGQPYEQYF
TRBV29-1	-	11	TRBJ2-3	CSVAITDTQYF
TRBV9	-	15	TRBJ2-2	CASRIGTSGTGELFF
TRBV7-9	-	14	TRBJ1-2	CASSLGGVDYGYTF
TRBV24-1	-	15	TRBJ2-5	CATSDPAGAQETQYF
TRBV5-6	-	14	TRBJ1-3	CASSLGGVRNTIYF
TRBV5-1	-	17	TRBJ2-5	CASSLGPTSGGQETQYF
TRBV15	-	12	TRBJ2-1	CATSEGYNEQFF
TRBV24-1	-	14	TRBJ2-5	CATSDPGQGKTQYF
TRBV6-2/TRBV6-3	-	13	TRBJ2-5	CASSYSELGTQYF
TRBV19	-	14	TRBJ2-2	CASSIGRNTGELFF
TRBV27	-	14	TRBJ1-1	CASSLSVGGAEAFF
TRBV5-6	-	16	TRBJ2-3	CASSAGTGQLDGSQYF
TRBV3-1/TRBV3-2	-	16	TRBJ2-5	CASSQALKRSGETQYF
TRBV14	-	21	TRBJ2-7	CASSQEEGTRLRRGPSYEQYF
TRBV18	-	15	TRBJ2-7	CASSRTGTSSYEQYF
TRBV6-5	-	14	TRBJ1-2	CASSSGTGTYGYTF
TRBV9	once	15	TRBJ2-3	CASSVGLAVTDTQYF
TRBV14	-	11	TRBJ2-1	CASSLGNEQFF
TRBV6-2/TRBV6-3	-	13	TRBJ1-2	CASSPSSNYGYTF
TRBV4-3	once	18	TRBJ2-7	CASSHSRTGGFRGDEQYF
TRBV7-2	-	17	TRBJ1-5	CASSPGTGGYSNQPQHF
TRBV19	few	15	TRBJ2-7	CASSIQGLSSYEQYF
TRBV5-5	-	15	TRBJ2-2	CASSGGGPNTGELFF
TRBV5-4	-	15	TRBJ2-3	CASSLTSGYTDTQYF
TRBV18	-	17	TRBJ1-1	CASSPQMAATMNTEAFF
TRBV18	-	15	TRBJ2-1	CASSPGTGSYNEQFF
TRBV6-1	-	16	TRBJ2-1	CASSDVPGLAGPEQFF
TRBV18	-	13	TRBJ2-2	CASSQGQTGELFF
TRBV6-5	-	15	TRBJ2-2	CASSLRDSFTGELFF
TRBV5-1	-	16	TRBJ2-1	CASSTDRAGGYNEQFF
TRBV5-1	-	14	TRBJ2-1	CASSFGRVYNEQFF
TRBV7-9	once	13	TRBJ2-1	CASSLGNNDEQFF
TRBV2	-	13	TRBJ2-5	CASSWRREETQYF
TRBV30	-	12	TRBJ2-7	CAWSFGIYEQYF
TRBV7-9	few	16	TRBJ1-6	CASSPEWSSYNSPLHF
TRBV5-6	-	13	TRBJ2-7	CASSLPDSYEQYF
TRBV6-2/TRBV6-3	few	16	TRBJ2-3	CASSRSGGYSTDTQYF
TRBV10-3	-	14	TRBJ1-2	CAITPGVPNYGYTF
TRBV27	-	15	TRBJ2-5	CAIRSGQGRGETQYF
TRBV7-3	-	16	TRBJ1-2	CASSPRAGRDNYGYTF
TRBV11-2	-	13	TRBJ1-1	CASSLLGRSEAFF
TRBV6-5	-	13	TRBJ2-7	CASRTGNGREQYF